The rows below give T cell receptor beta chains drawn from one sample of a study of siplizumab effects on memory and regulatory T cells. Libraries were prepared by immunoSEQ multiplex PCR; TCRdb keeps only in-frame clonotypes and omits some of them. In the table there are some 120,000 clones, less than 95% of which are singletons. The sample consisted of non-Treg CD4+ T cells sorted from blood. The receptors were sampled from a human donor in good health. CDR3s leave out the opening cysteine and the closing phenylalanine or tryptophan. A D gene is named only where the DNA matches it firmly.

D	J	V	CDR3
TRBD1	TRBJ1-4	TRBV2	ASRGQGGEKLF
.	TRBJ2-3	TRBV15	ATSRPGDTQY
TRBD2	TRBJ2-7	TRBV2	ASSEGSGATYEQY
.	TRBJ1-1	TRBV6-5	ASTNSMNTEAF
.	TRBJ2-2	TRBV6-1	AGGLGYTGELF
TRBD2	TRBJ2-1	TRBV5-1	ASSLGLAGGGEQF
.	TRBJ1-1	TRBV5-4	ASSKKDWSNTEAF
.	TRBJ2-4	TRBV2	ASSMSASDIQY
.	TRBJ1-1	TRBV21-1	ASSSHLQLTGGNTEAF
.	TRBJ1-2	TRBV5-4	ASRRDTGNYGYT
.	TRBJ1-1	TRBV6-5	ASIKSNTEAF
.	TRBJ1-5	TRBV19	ASSIDRNARQPQH
.	TRBJ2-2	TRBV19	ASSITGTKTGELF
TRBD1	TRBJ1-5	TRBV6-5	ASSYWAGGRNQPQH
TRBD1	TRBJ2-1	TRBV11-3	ASSGDRGYNEQF
.	TRBJ1-3	TRBV19	ASSISGTGNTIY
TRBD1	TRBJ2-1	TRBV11-1	ASSSGTDTYNEQF